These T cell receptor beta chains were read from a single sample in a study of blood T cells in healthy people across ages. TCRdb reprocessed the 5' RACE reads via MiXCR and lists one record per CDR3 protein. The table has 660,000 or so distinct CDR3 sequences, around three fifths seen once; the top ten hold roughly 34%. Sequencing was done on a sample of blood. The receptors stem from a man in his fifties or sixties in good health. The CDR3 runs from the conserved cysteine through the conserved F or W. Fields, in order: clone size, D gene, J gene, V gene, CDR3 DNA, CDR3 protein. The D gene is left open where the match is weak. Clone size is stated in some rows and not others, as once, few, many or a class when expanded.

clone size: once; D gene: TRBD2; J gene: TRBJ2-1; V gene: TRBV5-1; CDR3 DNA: TGCGCCAGCAGCCCCGGGACTAGCGTCGTTGGTGAGCAGTTCTTC; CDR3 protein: CASSPGTSVVGEQFF
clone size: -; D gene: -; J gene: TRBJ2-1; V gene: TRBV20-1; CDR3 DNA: TGCAGTGCTAGAGATGGGGGGGGCCGGGATGAGCAGTTCTTC; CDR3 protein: CSARDGGGRDEQFF
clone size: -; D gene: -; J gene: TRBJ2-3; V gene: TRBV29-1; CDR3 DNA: TGTAGCGTTGAAGATATGTCCCACACAGATACGCCGTATTTT; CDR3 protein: CSVEDMSHTDTPYF
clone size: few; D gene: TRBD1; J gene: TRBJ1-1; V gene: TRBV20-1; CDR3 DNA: TGCAGTGCTAGAGGAGGAGGTTGGACAGGGAACACTGAAGCTTTCTTT; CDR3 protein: CSARGGGWTGNTEAFF
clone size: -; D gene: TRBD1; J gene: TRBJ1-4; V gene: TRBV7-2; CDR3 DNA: TGTGCCAGCAGCCCCGGACAGGGCGGGTTTGAAAAACTGTTTTTT; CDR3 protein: CASSPGQGGFEKLFF
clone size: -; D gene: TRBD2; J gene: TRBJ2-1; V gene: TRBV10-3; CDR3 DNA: TGTGCCATCAGTGAGTCCCTCGGCGGGGGGCCCTACAATGAGCAGTTCTTC; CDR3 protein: CAISESLGGGPYNEQFF
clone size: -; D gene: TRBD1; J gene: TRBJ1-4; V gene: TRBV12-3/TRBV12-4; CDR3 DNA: TGTGCCAGCAGTCCCTCGACAGGGGCTAATGAAAAACTGTTTTTT; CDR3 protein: CASSPSTGANEKLFF
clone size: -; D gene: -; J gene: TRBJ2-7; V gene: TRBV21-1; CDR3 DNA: TGTGCCAGCAGCAAACCTAGGGACAGGGCCTACGAGCAGTACTTC; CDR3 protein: CASSKPRDRAYEQYF
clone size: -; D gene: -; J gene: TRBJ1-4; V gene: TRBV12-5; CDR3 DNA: TGTGCTAGTGGGTCTCTCACAGCGAAACTGTTTTTT; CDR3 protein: CASGSLTAKLFF
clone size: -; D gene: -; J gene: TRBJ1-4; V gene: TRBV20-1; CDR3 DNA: TGCAGTGCTAGCACAGGCCCCTATCAAGAAAAACTGTTTTTT; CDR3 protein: CSASTGPYQEKLFF
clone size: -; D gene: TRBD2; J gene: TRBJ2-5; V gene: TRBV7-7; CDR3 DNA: TGCGCCAGCGCCGTGGGTAGCGGGTACCAAGAGACCCAGTACTTC; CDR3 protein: CASAVGSGYQETQYF
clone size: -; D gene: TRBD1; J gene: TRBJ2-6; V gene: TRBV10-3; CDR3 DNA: TGTGCCATCGGGGGACAGGTGAGCTCTGGGGCCAACGTCCTGACTTTC; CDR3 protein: CAIGGQVSSGANVLTF
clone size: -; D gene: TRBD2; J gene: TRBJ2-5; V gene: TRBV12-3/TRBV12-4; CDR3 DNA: TGTGCCAGCAGTTTCGGGACTAGGGACCAAGAGACCCAGTACTTC; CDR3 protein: CASSFGTRDQETQYF
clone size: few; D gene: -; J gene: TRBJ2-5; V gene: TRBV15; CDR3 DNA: TGTGCCACCAGCAGAGAACGCACGTCCGAGACCCAGTACTTC; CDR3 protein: CATSRERTSETQYF
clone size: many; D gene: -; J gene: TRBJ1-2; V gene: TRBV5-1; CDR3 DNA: TGTGCCAGCAGCTTAGATGGATATGGCTACACCTTC; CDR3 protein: CASSLDGYGYTF
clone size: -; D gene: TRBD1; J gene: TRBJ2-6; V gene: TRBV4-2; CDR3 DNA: TGTGCCAGCAGCCCACAGGGGGGAATCTCTGGGGCCAACGTCCTGACTTTC; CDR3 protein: CASSPQGGISGANVLTF
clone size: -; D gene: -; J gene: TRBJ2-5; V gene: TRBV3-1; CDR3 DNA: TGTGCCAGCATCCAAGGTACCGCAGGGACCCAGTACTTC; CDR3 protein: CASIQGTAGTQYF
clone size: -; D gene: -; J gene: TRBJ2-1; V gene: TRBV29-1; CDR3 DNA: TGCAGCACCAACATGGAGAGTACAAATGAGCAGTTCTTC; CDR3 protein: CSTNMESTNEQFF
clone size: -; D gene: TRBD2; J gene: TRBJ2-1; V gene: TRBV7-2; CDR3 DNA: TGTGCCAGCAGCCCAATTAGCGGGGGGGCCAATGAGCAGTTCTTC; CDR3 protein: CASSPISGGANEQFF
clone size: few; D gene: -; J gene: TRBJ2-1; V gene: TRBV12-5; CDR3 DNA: TGTGCTAGTGGTTTGGTCCCGGACAGAAATGAGCAGTTCTTC; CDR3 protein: CASGLVPDRNEQFF
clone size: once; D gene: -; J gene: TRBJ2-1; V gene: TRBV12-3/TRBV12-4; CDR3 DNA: TGTGCCAGCAGTTTCAGTCTAGCGAGGCAGTTCTTC; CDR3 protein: CASSFSLARQFF
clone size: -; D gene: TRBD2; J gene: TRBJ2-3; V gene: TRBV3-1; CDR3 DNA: TGTGCCAGCAGCCAGCTAGCGGGGGAAGGGACAGATACGCAGTATTTT; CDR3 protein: CASSQLAGEGTDTQYF
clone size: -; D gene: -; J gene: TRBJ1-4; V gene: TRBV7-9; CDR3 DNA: TGTGCCAGCAGCTTAGGTCTGCGGCGGGGTGAAAAACTGTTTTTT; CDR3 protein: CASSLGLRRGEKLFF
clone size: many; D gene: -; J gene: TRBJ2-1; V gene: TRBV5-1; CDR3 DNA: TGCGCCAGCAGCGCTACGGGGGCGACCGCCAACAATGAGCAGTTCTTC; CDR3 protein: CASSATGATANNEQFF
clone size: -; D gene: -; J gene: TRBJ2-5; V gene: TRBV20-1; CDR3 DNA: TGCAGTGCTAGACGGACGAATAGCAAGGTCCGAGAGACCCAGTACTTC; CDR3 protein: CSARRTNSKVRETQYF
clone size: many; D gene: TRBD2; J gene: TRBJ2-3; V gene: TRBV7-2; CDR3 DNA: TGTGCCAGCAGCTATAGCGGGGGGGCATATAGCACAGATACGCAGTATTTT; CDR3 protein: CASSYSGGAYSTDTQYF
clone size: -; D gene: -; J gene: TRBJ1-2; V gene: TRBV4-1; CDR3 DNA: TGCGCCAGCAGCCAGCAGGGTGAATATGGCTACACCTTC; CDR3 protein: CASSQQGEYGYTF
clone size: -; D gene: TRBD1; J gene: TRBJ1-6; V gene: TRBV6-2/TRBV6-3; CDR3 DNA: TGTGCCAGCAGTCGGGACAGGGGATCACCCCTCCACTTT; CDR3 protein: CASSRDRGSPLHF
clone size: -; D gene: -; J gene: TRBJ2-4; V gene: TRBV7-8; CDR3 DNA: TGTGCCAGCAGCTTATTGGATTGGTCTGGAGCCCAGTACTTC; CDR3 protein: CASSLLDWSGAQYF
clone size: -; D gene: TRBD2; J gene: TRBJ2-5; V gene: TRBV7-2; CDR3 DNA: TGTGCCAGCAGCATGGGACTAGCGGTGGAGACCCAGTACTTC; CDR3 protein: CASSMGLAVETQYF
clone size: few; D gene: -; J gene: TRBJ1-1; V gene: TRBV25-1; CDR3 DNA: TGTGCCAGCAGTGAATATTTGGGGACTGAAGCTTTCTTT; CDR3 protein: CASSEYLGTEAFF
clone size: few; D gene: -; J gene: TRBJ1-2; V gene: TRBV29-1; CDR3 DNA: TGCAGCGCCGAAGATTACGTGGGGTCGGGTGGCTACACCTTC; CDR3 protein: CSAEDYVGSGGYTF
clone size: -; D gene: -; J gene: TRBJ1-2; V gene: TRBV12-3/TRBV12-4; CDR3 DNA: TGTGCCAGCAGCGACGACAATTTCCCCTATGGCTACACCTTC; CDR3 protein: CASSDDNFPYGYTF
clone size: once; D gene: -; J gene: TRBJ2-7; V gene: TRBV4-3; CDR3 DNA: TGCGCCAGCAGCCCCCCGGGACGCCGCTACGAGCAGTACTTC; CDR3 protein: CASSPPGRRYEQYF
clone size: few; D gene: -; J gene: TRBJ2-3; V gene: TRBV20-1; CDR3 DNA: TGCAGTGTGCTCGGGTCGGATACGCAGTATTTT; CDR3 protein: CSVLGSDTQYF
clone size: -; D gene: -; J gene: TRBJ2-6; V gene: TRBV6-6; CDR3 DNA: TGTGCCAGCAGTTACACGTCCCTCTCTGGGGCCAACGTCCTGACTTTC; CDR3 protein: CASSYTSLSGANVLTF
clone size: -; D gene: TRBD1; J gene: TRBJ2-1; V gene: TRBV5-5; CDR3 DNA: TGTGCCAGCAGCTCGAGACAGGGCCAAGAGACCCAGTTCTTC; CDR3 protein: CASSSRQGQETQFF
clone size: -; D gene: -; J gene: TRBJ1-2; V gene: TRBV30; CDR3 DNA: TGTGCCTGGACAGTTTCTTATGGCTACACCTTC; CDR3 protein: CAWTVSYGYTF
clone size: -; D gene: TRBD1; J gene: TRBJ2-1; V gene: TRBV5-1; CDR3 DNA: TGCGCCAGCAGCACTAGGACAGGGTTTGAGCAGTTCTTC; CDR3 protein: CASSTRTGFEQFF
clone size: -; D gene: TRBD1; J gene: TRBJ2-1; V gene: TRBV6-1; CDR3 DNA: TGTGCCAGCAGTGAAGCCCCGACAGGGGTGAATGAGCAGTTCTTC; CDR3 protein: CASSEAPTGVNEQFF
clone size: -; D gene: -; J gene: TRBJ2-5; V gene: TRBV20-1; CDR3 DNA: TGCAGTGCCCACCGCACGGGGGAGCAGTACTTC; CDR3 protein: CSAHRTGEQYF
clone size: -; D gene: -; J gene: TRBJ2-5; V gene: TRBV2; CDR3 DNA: TGTGCCAGCAGTGAGAGCAGGTCCCAAGAGACCCAGTACTTC; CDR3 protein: CASSESRSQETQYF
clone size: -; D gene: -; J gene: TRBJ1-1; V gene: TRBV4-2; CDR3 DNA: TGTGCCGGCAGCCCGCACCAGGGGCAGGGGATGAAGACTGAAGCTTTCTTT; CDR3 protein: CAGSPHQGQGMKTEAFF
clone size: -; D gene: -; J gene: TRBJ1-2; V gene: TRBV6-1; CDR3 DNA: TGTGCCAGCAGTGACCCCAGCCGCCCGGGGGGCTACACCTTC; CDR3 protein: CASSDPSRPGGYTF
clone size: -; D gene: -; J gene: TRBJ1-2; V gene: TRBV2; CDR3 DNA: TGTGCCAGCAGTCGTCGACAGTCCGTTAACTATGGCTACACCTTC; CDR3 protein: CASSRRQSVNYGYTF
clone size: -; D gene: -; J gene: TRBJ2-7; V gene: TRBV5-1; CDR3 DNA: TGCGCCAGCGCCAGAACAGGACGAGGCTACGAGCAGTACTTC; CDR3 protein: CASARTGRGYEQYF
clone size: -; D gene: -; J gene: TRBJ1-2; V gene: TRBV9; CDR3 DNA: TGTGCCAGCAGCGCCCAACACGGGGGGAATAACTATGGCTACACCTTC; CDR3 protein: CASSAQHGGNNYGYTF
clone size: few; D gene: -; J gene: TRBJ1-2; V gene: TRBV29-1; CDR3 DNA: TGCAGCGTTGAAGTACGCCAGGGAGAGAGGGGCTACACCTTC; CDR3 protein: CSVEVRQGERGYTF
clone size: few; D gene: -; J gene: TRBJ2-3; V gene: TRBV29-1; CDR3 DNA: TGCAGCCTCCAAGGGCGGTACACAGATACGCAGTATTTT; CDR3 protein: CSLQGRYTDTQYF
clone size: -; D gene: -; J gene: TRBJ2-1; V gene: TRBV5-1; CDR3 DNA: TGCGCCAGCAGCTTGGAGGTAGCGACCAATGAGCAGTTCTTC; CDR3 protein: CASSLEVATNEQFF
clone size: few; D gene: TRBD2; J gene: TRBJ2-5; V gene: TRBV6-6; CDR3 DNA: TGTGCCAGCATCAATAGAGCGGGGCCCCAAGAGACCCAGTACTTC; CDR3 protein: CASINRAGPQETQYF